This T cell receptor beta chain was found in a study of CXCR4 blockade with PD-1 therapy in pancreatic cancer. Study findings and constraints: Only TCRbeta chains were sequenced here.

Patients who provided the archived tumor blocks had not received neoadjuvant therapy before surgery. In its sample, this clone was seen once. Its antigen is not identified. The CDR3 has 14 amino acids. CDR1 and CDR2 from the germline V gene are LNHNV and YYDKDF (reference sequence). V dropped 5 bases and J dropped 1; count of bases not matched to a gene: 3. Data came from immunoSEQ multiplex PCR; TCRdb stores just in-frame clones and leaves some out. The table lists 5,600 or so clones, 48% of them singletons. The V gene is TRBV15, the J gene TRBJ2-5; 8 positions match TRBD1. The sequence derives from a human donor with pancreatic ductal adenocarcinoma. The sequencing sample was made of tumor tissue. CDR3 region: CATSRQGSQETQYF. Here the CDR3 DNA reads TGTGCCACCAGCCGACAGGGGAGCCAAGAGACCCAGTACTTC.